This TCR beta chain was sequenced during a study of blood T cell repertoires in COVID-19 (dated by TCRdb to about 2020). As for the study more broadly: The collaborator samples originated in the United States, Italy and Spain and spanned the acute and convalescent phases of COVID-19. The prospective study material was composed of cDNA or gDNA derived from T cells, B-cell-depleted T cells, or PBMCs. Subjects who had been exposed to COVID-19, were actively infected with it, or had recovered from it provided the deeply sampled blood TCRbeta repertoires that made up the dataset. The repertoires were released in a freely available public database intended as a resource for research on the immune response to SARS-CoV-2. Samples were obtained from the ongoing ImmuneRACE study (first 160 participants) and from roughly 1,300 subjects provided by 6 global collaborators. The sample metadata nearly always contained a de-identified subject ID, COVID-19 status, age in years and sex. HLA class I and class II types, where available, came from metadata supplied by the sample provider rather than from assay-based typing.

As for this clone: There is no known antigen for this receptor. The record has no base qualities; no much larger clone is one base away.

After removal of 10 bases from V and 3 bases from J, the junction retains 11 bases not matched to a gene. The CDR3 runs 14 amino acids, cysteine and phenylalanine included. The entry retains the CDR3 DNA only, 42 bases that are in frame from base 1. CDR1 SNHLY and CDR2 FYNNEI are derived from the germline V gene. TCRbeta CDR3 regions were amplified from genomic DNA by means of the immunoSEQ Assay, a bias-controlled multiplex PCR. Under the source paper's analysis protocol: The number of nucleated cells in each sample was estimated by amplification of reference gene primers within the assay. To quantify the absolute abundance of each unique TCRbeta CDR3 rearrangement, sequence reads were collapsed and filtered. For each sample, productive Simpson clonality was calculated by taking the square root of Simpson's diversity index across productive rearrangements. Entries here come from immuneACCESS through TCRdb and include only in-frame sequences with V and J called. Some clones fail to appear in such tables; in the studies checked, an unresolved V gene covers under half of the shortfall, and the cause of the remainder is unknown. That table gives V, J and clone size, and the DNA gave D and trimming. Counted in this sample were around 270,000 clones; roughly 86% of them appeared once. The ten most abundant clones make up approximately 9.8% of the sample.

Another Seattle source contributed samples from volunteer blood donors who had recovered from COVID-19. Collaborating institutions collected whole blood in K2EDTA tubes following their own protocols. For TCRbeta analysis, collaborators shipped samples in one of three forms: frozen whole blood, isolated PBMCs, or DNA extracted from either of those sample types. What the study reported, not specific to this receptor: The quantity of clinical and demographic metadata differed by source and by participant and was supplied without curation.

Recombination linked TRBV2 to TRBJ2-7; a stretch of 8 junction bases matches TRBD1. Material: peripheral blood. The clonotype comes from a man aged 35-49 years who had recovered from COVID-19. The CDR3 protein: CATIRAGGVYEQYF. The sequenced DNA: TGTGCCACCATCAGGGCAGGGGGCGTCTACGAGCAGTACTTC.